These 17 T cell receptor beta chains were all obtained from the same sample, sequenced in a study of radiotherapy plus CTLA-4 blockade in lung cancer. Repertoires were generated with immunoSEQ multiplex PCR, while TCRdb's copy carries only in-frame clones and drops some. Of some 25,000 clones in the sample, roughly 70% were seen once. Sequences were derived from peripheral blood, sampled from a patient treated with radiotherapy plus ipilimumab. These receptors were taken from a human donor with non-small cell lung cancer whose response to radiotherapy plus ipilimumab could not be evaluated.

This clone has only a few counts. J is TRBJ2-1 and V is TRBV29-1, with TRBD2 matching over 13 bases. CDR3 length equals 15 residues. After removal of 0 bases from V and 10 bases from J, the junction contained 6 bases not matched to a gene. CDR1 and CDR2 from the germline V gene are SQVTM and ANQGSEA. Written as DNA, the CDR3 is TGCAGCGTTGAAGAAACTAGCGGGGGGGCTCAGGAGCAGTTCTTC. Translated: CSVEETSGGAQEQFF.

This chain uses TRBV28 with TRBJ1-6; no clear D gene. The germline V gene encodes CDR1 MDHEN and CDR2 SYDVKM. The CDR3 consists of 15 residues. V was clipped by 2 bases and J by 9 bases, with 14 bases between them. Here the CDR3 DNA reads TGTGCCAGCAGTTTACGGAGGCTGGAAACTTCACCCCTCCACTTT. Amino acid sequence: CASSLRRLETSPLHF.

This clone was counted only a few times. The germline gene is not matched at one end of the junction; a read error may be the cause. The rearrangement links TRBV7-8 to TRBJ2-1, with 12 bases fitting TRBD2. Germline V lookup: CDR1 SGHVS, CDR2 FQNEAQ. This CDR3 spans 18 amino acids. CDR3 sequence (DNA): TGTGCCAGCAGATTAGAAGGGGGACTAGCGGGCGATAGGAATGAGCAGTTCTTC. Protein: CASRLEGGLAGDRNEQFF.

The genes are TRBV25-1 and TRBJ1-6, with D possibly matching TRBD1 (5 bases). Germline lookup yields CDR1 MGHDK and CDR2 SYGVNS. The germline V and J ends were trimmed by 1 base and 6 bases, with 10 bases remaining between them. CDR3 length: 15 residues. The CDR3 DNA reads TGTGCCAGCAGTGAATGGGGGGGAGGTAATTCACCCCTCCACTTT. Amino acids: CASSEWGGGNSPLHF.

This rearrangement joins TRBV11-2 to TRBJ2-7; D perhaps matches TRBD1 (6 bases). The germline CDR1 and CDR2 sequences are SGHAT and FQNNGV. This CDR3 is 12 amino acids long. The V and J ends lost 1 base and 11 bases respectively, with 12 bases between them. The CDR3 coding sequence is TGTGCCAGCAGCTTAGCGACAGGCTTGGAGTACTTC. This sequence encodes CASSLATGLEYF. Looking up the rest from reference TRBV11-2 and TRBJ2-7 gives the full variable domain: EAGVAQSPRYKIIEKRQSVAFWCNPISGHATLYWYQQILGQGPKLLIQFQNNGVVDDSQLPKDRFSAERLKGVDSTLKIQPAKLEDSAVYLCASSLATGLEYFGPGTRLTVT.

V is TRBV10-1 and J is TRBJ2-2, with 12 bases identical to TRBD2. The CDR3 length is 21 residues. V dropped 2 bases and J dropped 0; count of bases not matched to a gene: 13. CDR1 is WNHNN, CDR2 SYGVQD, per germline (reference sequence). The DNA for the CDR3 is TGCGCCAGCAGTGAGAAGGGCCTAGCGGGAGGGCCTGGGGCGAACACCGGGGAGCTGTTTTTT. Amino acids: CASSEKGLAGGPGANTGELFF.

The V call is TRBV2, the J call TRBJ2-7; D possibly corresponds to TRBD2 (7 bases). Germline assignment: CDR1 SNHLY and CDR2 FYNNEI. The CDR3 loop spans 13 amino acids. Trimming took off 7 bases at V and 5 bases at J, with 15 bases between the two ends. CDR3 region: CASKGGAVHEQYF. CDR3 sequence (DNA): TGTGCCAGCAAAGGGGGGGCTGTACACGAGCAGTACTTC. Full variable domain (outside the CDR3, taken from reference TRBV2 and TRBJ2-7): EPEVTQTPSHQVTQMGQEVILRCVPISNHLYFYWYRQILGQKVEFLVSFYNNEISEKSEIFDDQFSVERPDGSNFTLKIRSTKLEDSAMYFCASKGGAVHEQYFGPGTRLTVT.

The chain carries TRBV6-5 and TRBJ1-2; D gene ambiguous. The CDR3 is 13 amino acids. The V end was cut by 0 bases, the J end by 8 bases, with 10 bases between. CDR1 MNHEY and CDR2 SVGAGI come from the germline V gene. CDR3 DNA sequence: TGTGCCAGCAGTTACTCGCCCGCAGCGGGCTACACCTTC. The encoded protein is CASSYSPAAGYTF.

The V and J genes are TRBV18 and TRBJ1-2; D is perhaps TRBD1 (5 bases). V was pared by 2 bases and J by 7 bases, with 8 bases between. The CDR3 runs 12 residues. CDR1 KGHSH and CDR2 LQKENI come from the germline V gene. Here the CDR3 DNA reads TGTGCCAGCTCACCAGACAGTAGTGGCTACACCTTC. This sequence encodes CASSPDSSGYTF.

The chain uses TRBV28 and TRBJ1-2; D unresolved. Germline V lookup: CDR1 MDHEN, CDR2 SYDVKM. The ends were cut back, 7 bases at V and 3 bases at J, with 9 bases in the middle. CDR3 length: 12 residues. The CDR3 sequence: CASTLGDYGYTF. DNA for the CDR3: TGTGCCAGCACCTTAGGAGACTATGGCTACACCTTC.

The V gene is TRBV29-1, the J gene TRBJ1-1, with D hard to call. CDR1 SQVTM and CDR2 ANQGSEA come from the germline V gene. CDR3 size: 14 residues. Between the trimmed V and J ends, which lost 4 bases and 1 base, there was a span of 13 bases. For the CDR3, the DNA is TGCAGCGTTGGGGAGGTACGTAGGAACACTGAAGCTTTCTTT. Its translation is CSVGEVRRNTEAFF.

The gene calls are TRBV29-1 and TRBJ1-2; 7 nucleotides line up with TRBD1. V was clipped by 4 bases and J by 1 base; unmatched bases: 6. This CDR3 spans 14 amino acids. The germline CDR1 and CDR2 sequences are SQVTM and ANQGSEA. The CDR3 sequence is CSVGRQGDNYGYTF. The CDR3 bases are TGCAGCGTTGGTCGTCAGGGGGATAACTATGGCTACACCTTC.

This clone showed up just once. The rearrangement joins TRBV6-5 to TRBJ2-5, with a tentative D call TRBD1 (6 bases). CDR1 and CDR2 from the germline V gene are MNHEY and SVGAGI. This CDR3 has 14 amino acids. The ends were cut back, 5 bases at V and 11 bases at J, with 21 bases in the middle. The CDR3 region is CASSATPQGWEQYF. CDR3 bases: TGTGCCAGCAGTGCCACTCCACAGGGTTGGGAGCAGTACTTC.

This chain connects TRBV4-3 to TRBJ2-2; 14 nucleotides agree with TRBD2. Germline-derived CDR1 and CDR2 are LGHNA and YSLEER. Germline trimming cut 0 bases from V and 3 bases from J; bases unmatched to any gene: 3. This CDR3 has 18 amino acids. The CDR3 protein is CASSQDGTSGSYTGELFF. CDR3 coding DNA: TGCGCCAGCAGCCAAGATGGGACTAGCGGGAGTTACACCGGGGAGCTGTTTTTT.

The V gene is TRBV28, the J gene TRBJ1-2; D ambiguous. The CDR3 has 15 residues. Trimming removed 5 bases from V and 8 bases from J, with 21 bases in between. Germline CDR1 reads MDHEN; CDR2 reads SYDVKM. The CDR3 loop reads CASSLHLDVFRGYTF. CDR3 coding DNA: TGTGCCAGCAGTCTTCACCTCGATGTATTCAGGGGCTACACCTTC.

This chain joins TRBV18 and TRBJ2-7; no clear D gene. V dropped 6 bases and J dropped 4 bases, with 10 bases sitting between them. The CDR3 consists of 12 residues. Germline CDR1 reads KGHSH; CDR2 reads LQKENI. The CDR3 coding sequence is TGTGCCAGCTCCGTTTCGGGTTACGAGCAGTACTTC. It codes for CASSVSGYEQYF.

The chain carries TRBV5-1 and TRBJ2-5; TRBD1 might be the D (6 bases). The tail of the sequence fits TRBJ2-7 better, so the J call may be wrong. Germline assignment: CDR1 SGHRS and CDR2 YFSETQ. This CDR3 contains 15 residues. The CDR3 loop is CASSPGHRSRYEQYF. For the CDR3, the DNA is TGCGCCAGCAGCCCGGGACACCGAAGCCGCTACGAGCAGTACTTC.